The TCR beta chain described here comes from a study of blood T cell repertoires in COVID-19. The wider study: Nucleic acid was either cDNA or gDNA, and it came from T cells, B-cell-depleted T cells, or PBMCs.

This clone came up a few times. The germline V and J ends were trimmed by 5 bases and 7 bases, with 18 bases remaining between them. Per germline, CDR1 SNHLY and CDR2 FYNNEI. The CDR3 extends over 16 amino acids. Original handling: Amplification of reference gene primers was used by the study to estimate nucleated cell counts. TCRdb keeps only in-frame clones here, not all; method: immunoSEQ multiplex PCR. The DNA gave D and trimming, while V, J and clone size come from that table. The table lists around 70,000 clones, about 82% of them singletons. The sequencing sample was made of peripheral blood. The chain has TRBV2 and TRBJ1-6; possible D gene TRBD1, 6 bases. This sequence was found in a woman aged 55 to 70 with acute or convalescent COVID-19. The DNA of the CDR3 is TGTGCCAGCAGTTCCGACAGGTGGGCGAAGAATTCACCCCTCCACTTT. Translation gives CASSSDRWAKNSPLHF.